This paragraph covers one TCR beta chain sequence. The data derive from a study of cytomegalovirus exposure and HLA in healthy donors. With 60 Vbeta and 13 Jbeta primers, the PCR was carried out. TCRdb's copy holds only in-frame clones and misses some; the assay was immunoSEQ multiplex PCR. The profile covers 150,000 to 200,000 clones, with around three quarters appearing a single time and 0.9% to 1.1% taken by the ten largest. Regarding donors, all were healthy bone marrow donors. With V trimmed by 8 bases and J by 3 bases, 9 bases remained unmatched. The CDR3 has 14 residues. CDR1 and CDR2 (germline): MDHEN, SYDVKM.

This TCR came from a woman between 35 and 50 years old in good health and CMV-seronegative. The source material was PBMCs. The V gene is TRBV28, the J gene TRBJ1-1; 7 bases match TRBD1. This chain's CDR3 is CASHLTGSDTEAFF. For the CDR3, the DNA is TGTGCCAGCCATCTGACAGGGAGTGACACTGAAGCTTTCTTT.